This T cell receptor (beta chain) was captured in a study of blood T cell repertoires in COVID-19. Study context: Acute-phase and convalescent COVID-19 samples originated in the United States, Italy and Spain. T cells, B-cell-depleted T cells, or PBMCs supplied cDNA or gDNA.

Source study methods: Reference gene primer amplification gave estimated nucleated cell counts. Method: immunoSEQ multiplex PCR; TCRdb's copy keeps in-frame clones and lacks some. V and J calls and clone size are copied from that table; D and trimming were computed from the DNA. The table shows some 110,000 clones, with 87% occurring only once. Germline V gene lookup returns CDR1 MDHEN and CDR2 SYDVKM. The trim removed 6 bases at V and 10 bases at J, leaving 12 bases unmatched. The CDR3 totals 14 residues. The source of this sequence is a human donor in a cohort sampled during active COVID-19. The sample taken for sequencing was peripheral blood. This chain links TRBV28 with TRBJ1-1; the match to TRBD1 covers 9 bases. The CDR3 is CASRPGQGLGVAFF. In DNA, the CDR3 is TGTGCCAGCAGGCCGGGACAGGGTCTGGGGGTAGCTTTCTTT.